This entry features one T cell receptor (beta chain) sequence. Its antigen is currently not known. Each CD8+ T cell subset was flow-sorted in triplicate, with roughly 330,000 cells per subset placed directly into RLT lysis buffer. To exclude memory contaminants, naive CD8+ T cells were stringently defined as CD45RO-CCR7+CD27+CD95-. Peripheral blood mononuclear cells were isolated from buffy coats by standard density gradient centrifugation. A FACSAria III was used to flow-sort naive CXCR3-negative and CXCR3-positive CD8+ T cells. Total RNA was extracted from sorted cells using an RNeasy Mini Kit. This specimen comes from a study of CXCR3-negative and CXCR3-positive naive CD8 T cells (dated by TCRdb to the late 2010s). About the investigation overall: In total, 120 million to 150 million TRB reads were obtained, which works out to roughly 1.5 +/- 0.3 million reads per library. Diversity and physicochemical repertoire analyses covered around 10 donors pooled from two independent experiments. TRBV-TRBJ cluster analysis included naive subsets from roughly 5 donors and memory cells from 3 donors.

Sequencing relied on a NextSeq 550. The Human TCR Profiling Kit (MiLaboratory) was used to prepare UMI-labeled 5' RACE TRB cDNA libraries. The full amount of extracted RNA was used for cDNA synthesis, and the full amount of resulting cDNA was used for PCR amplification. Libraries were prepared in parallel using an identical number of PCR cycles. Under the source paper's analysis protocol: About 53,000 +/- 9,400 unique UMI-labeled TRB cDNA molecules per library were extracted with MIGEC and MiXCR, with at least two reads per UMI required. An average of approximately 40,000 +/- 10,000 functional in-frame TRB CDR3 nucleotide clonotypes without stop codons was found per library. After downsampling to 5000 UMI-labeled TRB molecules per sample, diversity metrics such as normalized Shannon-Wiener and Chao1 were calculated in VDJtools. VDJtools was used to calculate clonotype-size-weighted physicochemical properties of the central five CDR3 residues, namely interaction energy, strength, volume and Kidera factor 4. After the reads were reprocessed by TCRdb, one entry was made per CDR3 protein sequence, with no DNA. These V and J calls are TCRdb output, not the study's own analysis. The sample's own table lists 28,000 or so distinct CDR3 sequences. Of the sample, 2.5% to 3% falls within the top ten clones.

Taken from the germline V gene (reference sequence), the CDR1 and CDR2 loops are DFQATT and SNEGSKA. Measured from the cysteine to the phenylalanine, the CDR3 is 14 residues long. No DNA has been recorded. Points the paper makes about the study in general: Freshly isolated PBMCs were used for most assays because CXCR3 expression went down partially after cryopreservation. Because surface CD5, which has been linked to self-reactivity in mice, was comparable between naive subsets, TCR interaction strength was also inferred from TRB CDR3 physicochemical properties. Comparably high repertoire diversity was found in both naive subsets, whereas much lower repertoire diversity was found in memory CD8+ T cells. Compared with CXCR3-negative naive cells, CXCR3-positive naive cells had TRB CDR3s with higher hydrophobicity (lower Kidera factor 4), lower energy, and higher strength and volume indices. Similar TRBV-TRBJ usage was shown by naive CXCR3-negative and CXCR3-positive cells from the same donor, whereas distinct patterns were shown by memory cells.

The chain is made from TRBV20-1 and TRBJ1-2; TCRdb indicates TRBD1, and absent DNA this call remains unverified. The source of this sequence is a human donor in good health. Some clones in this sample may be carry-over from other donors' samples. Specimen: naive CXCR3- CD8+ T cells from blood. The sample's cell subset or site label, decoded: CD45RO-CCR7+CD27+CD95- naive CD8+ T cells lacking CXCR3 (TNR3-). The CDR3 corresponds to CSAREAGYPYGYTF.